This passage covers 21 T cell receptor beta chains from one sample sequenced in a study of blood T cells in healthy people across ages. Through a sample-barcoded 5' primer and a J-beta primer mix, a second PCR was run for roughly 6 to 12 cycles. TCRdb analysed the 5' RACE reads with MiXCR anew, one entry per CDR3 protein. Of about 810,000 distinct CDR3 sequences listed, 35% to 40% were seen once; the top ten hold under 15%. Input material: blood. These receptors were collected from a man aged 18 to 30 in good health.

The chain uses TRBV6-2 or TRBV6-3 and TRBJ2-3, with no clear D. The V gene's germline CDR1 is MNHEY and CDR2 SVGEGT. There are 15 residues in the CDR3. V gave up 2 bases and J gave up 4 bases, with 13 bases separating them. The CDR3 spells CASSYAVGGSDTQYF. The CDR3 nucleotides read TGTGCCAGCAGTTACGCCGTTGGCGGTTCAGATACGCAGTATTTT.

Only a few counts were recorded for this clonotype. V is TRBV20-1 and J is TRBJ2-7; no definite D call. Trimming removed 0 bases at V and 0 bases at J, with 12 bases between. The CDR3 runs 15 residues. From germline, CDR1 is DFQATT and CDR2 SNEGSKA (reference sequence). The CDR3 spells CSARDPLEPSYEQYF. CDR3 DNA sequence: TGCAGTGCTAGAGATCCTCTGGAGCCCTCCTACGAGCAGTACTTC.

This clonotype was detected only a few times. The rearrangement uses TRBV20-1 and TRBJ2-1; TRBD1 is a possible D gene (5 bases). This CDR3 is 15 amino acids long. CDR1 DFQATT and CDR2 SNEGSKA come from the germline V gene (reference sequence). The germline V and J ends were trimmed by 3 bases and 0 bases, with 12 bases remaining between them. The CDR3 bases are TGCAGTGCTAGTCGACAGCGCCTCTCCTACAATGAGCAGTTCTTC. It encodes CSASRQRLSYNEQFF.

The CDR3 sequence: CAISEATGAYEQYF. The CDR3 nucleotides read TGTGCCATCAGTGAGGCGACGGGCGCCTACGAGCAGTACTTC. The genes are TRBV10-3 and TRBJ2-7; no firm D call. The ends were cut back, 2 bases at V and 2 bases at J, with 10 bases in the middle. Germline loops: CDR1 ENHRY, CDR2 SYGVKD. This CDR3 contains 14 residues.

The table lists this clonotype with a few counts. V and J are TRBV7-2 and TRBJ1-2, with a tentative D call TRBD1 (6 bases). V shed 1 base and J shed 1 base, with 10 bases lying between them. The CDR3 totals 15 residues. The germline V gene has CDR1 SGHTA and CDR2 FQGNSA. The CDR3 DNA reads TGTGCCAGCAGCTTAGGTGGGGGCAATAACTATGGCTACACCTTC. Protein product: CASSLGGGNNYGYTF.

The chain carries TRBV6-5 and TRBJ2-1; maybe TRBD1 (6 bases). Trimming shortened V by 8 bases and J by 4 bases, and 15 bases separated the two germline ends. The CDR3 is made up of 14 amino acids. Germline CDR1 reads MNHEY; CDR2 reads SVGAGI. For the CDR3, the DNA is TGTGCCAGCGGACAGCAAGGGGTGTACAATGAGCAGTTCTTC. Encoded protein: CASGQQGVYNEQFF.

For the CDR3, the DNA is TGTGCCAGCAGCACCGCATCAGGGAGAGGGTCCTACAATGAGCAGTTCTTC. This translates into CASSTASGRGSYNEQFF. V and J are TRBV7-2 and TRBJ2-1, with D perhaps given as TRBD1 or TRBD2 (5 bases each). The germline V gene has CDR1 SGHTA and CDR2 FQGNSA. V lost 5 bases, J lost 1 base, and 18 bases lay in between. The CDR3 is made up of 17 amino acids.

This clonotype was observed a few times. The J gene is TRBJ1-1, the V gene TRBV14, with no clear D. Germline V CDR1 and CDR2: SGHDN, FVKESK. The CDR3 spans 15 residues. Trimming shortened V by 4 bases and J by 4 bases, and 16 bases separated the two germline ends. This CDR3 reads CASSRHGVPSTEAFF. DNA for the CDR3: TGTGCCAGCAGCCGACATGGGGTCCCATCCACTGAAGCTTTCTTT.

This clonotype was detected once. This could be a read error, since a much larger clone is one nucleotide away. The chain employs TRBV20-1 and TRBJ2-1, with TRBD2 matching over 14 bases. Germline-derived CDR1 and CDR2 are DFQATT and SNEGSKA (reference sequence). Unmatched junction bases numbered 7, after V lost 0 bases and J lost 6 bases. This CDR3 is 17 amino acids long. The CDR3 protein is CSARDSTSGGVSNEQFF. The DNA for the CDR3 is TGCAGTGCTAGAGATTCGACTAGCGGGGGGGTAAGCAATGAGCAGTTCTTC.

The chain has TRBV5-4 and TRBJ2-7; D is perhaps TRBD1 or TRBD2 (5 bases each). This CDR3 contains 17 residues. The germline V gene encodes CDR1 SGHNT and CDR2 YYREEE (reference sequence). Trimming took off 0 bases at V and 7 bases at J, with 23 bases between the two ends. The CDR3 loop is CASSLALVNTRGNEQYF. The CDR3 bases are TGTGCCAGCAGCTTGGCCCTAGTGAATACGAGGGGCAATGAGCAGTACTTC.

The chain couples TRBV9 to TRBJ2-6, with D unresolved. The CDR3 covers 15 residues. CDR1 and CDR2 from the germline V gene are SGDLS and YYNGEE. V lost 4 bases and J lost 0, with 8 bases in between. The CDR3 DNA follows: TGTGCCAGCAGCCGAAGCAGCTCTGGGGCCAACGTCCTGACTTTC. It specifies CASSRSSSGANVLTF.

This clonotype came up a few times. V is TRBV6-5 and J is TRBJ1-5; no firm D call. V was clipped by 6 bases and J by 1 base, with 13 bases between them. Germline loops: CDR1 MNHEY, CDR2 SVGAGI. The CDR3 is 15 residues long. In nucleotides, the CDR3 is TGTGCCAGCAGGCGGGCGGCGGAAAGCAATCAGCCCCAGCATTTT. Its protein is CASRRAAESNQPQHF.

The V call is TRBV3-1, the J call TRBJ2-7; D tentatively reads TRBD1 or TRBD2 (5 bases each). Looked up from germline, CDR1 is LGHDT and CDR2 is YNNKEL (reference sequence). V dropped 0 bases and J dropped 11 bases, with 14 bases sitting between them. This CDR3 comprises 13 residues. The CDR3 here is CASSQDYGGREYF. In nucleotides, the CDR3 is TGTGCCAGCAGCCAAGATTATGGGGGACGAGAGTACTTC.

The chain uses TRBV7-2 and TRBJ1-5; maybe TRBD1 (6 bases). V shed 2 bases and J shed 6 bases, with 17 bases lying between them. The CDR3 sequence is 16 residues long. Germline V CDR1 and CDR2: SGHTA, FQGNSA. DNA of the CDR3: TGTGCCAGCAGCTTACTGGACCTGGGGGGCAGTCAGCCCCAGCATTTT. It specifies CASSLLDLGGSQPQHF.

This clonotype was detected many times. The chain uses TRBV5-1 and TRBJ2-5; TRBD2 might be the D (5 bases). CDR1 SGHRS and CDR2 YFSETQ come from the germline V gene. V lost 4 bases and J 2 bases, leaving 9 bases between the germline ends. This CDR3 spans 13 amino acids. In nucleotides, the CDR3 is TGCGCCAGCAGCATAGGACTGCAAGAGACCCAGTACTTC. Protein sequence: CASSIGLQETQYF.

With respect to this clonotype: This may stem from a read error, because a much larger clone lies one nucleotide away. The V and J genes are TRBV20-1 and TRBJ1-2, with D maybe TRBD1 (6 bases). The germline gives CDR1 DFQATT, CDR2 SNEGSKA (reference sequence). This CDR3 is 14 amino acids long. The V end was cut by 0 bases, the J end by 3 bases, with 11 bases between. The DNA of the CDR3 is TGCAGTGCTAGAGATAGACAGGTTGACTATGGCTACACCTTC. This codes for CSARDRQVDYGYTF.

Here the CDR3 DNA reads TGTGCCAGCAGCGTAGGGACAGAAGACTACGAGCAGTACTTC. This translates into CASSVGTEDYEQYF. The chain carries TRBV9 and TRBJ2-7, with D possibly TRBD1 on 6 matching bases. The length of the CDR3 is 14 residues. Germline CDR1 is SGDLS and CDR2 is YYNGEE. Trimming pared 0 bases from V and 3 bases from J, leaving 10 bases between. Supplemented by reference TRBV9 and TRBJ2-7, the full variable domain reads DSGVTQTPKHLITATGQRVTLRCSPRSGDLSVYWYQQSLDQGLQFLIQYYNGEERAKGNILERFSAQQFPDLHSELNLSSLELGDSALYFCASSVGTEDYEQYFGPGTRLTVT.

As to this clonotype: At one boundary the junction diverges from the germline segment, which might be a read error. The chain's CDR3 is CASSQDRGQPTDTQFF. As DNA, the CDR3 is TGCGCCAGCAGCCAAGATCGGGGACAACCCACAGATACGCAGTTTTTT. The chain joins TRBV4-3 to TRBJ2-3, with D perhaps TRBD1 (6 bases). Germline CDR1 and CDR2: LGHNA and YSLEER. CDR3 length equals 16 residues.

The chain employs TRBV6-1 and TRBJ1-1, with D unclear. The CDR3 contains 14 residues. Germline V gene sequence: CDR1 MNHNS, CDR2 SASEGT. Trimming left V 2 bases short and J 0 bases short, with 7 bases between. Here the CDR3 DNA reads TGTGCCAGCAGTGAATGGACTTTGAACACTGAAGCTTTCTTT. Its protein is CASSEWTLNTEAFF.

This clonotype appeared many times. The CDR3 region is CASSQDGVPGYGYTF. The DNA of the CDR3 is TGTGCCAGCAGCCAAGATGGGGTACCCGGCTATGGCTACACCTTC. The chain joins TRBV4-2 to TRBJ1-2; D not certain. This CDR3 contains 15 residues. Deletions cut 0 bases from V and 4 bases from J, with 12 bases between. From germline, CDR1 is LGHNA and CDR2 YNFKEQ.

This clonotype was found many times. V gene TRBV5-1 combines with J gene TRBJ1-2; the match to TRBD1 covers 8 bases. The V gene's germline CDR1 is SGHRS and CDR2 YFSETQ. The CDR3 sequence is 15 residues long. V lost 2 bases to trimming and J lost 6 bases; unmatched junction nucleotides: 9. DNA of the CDR3: TGCGCCAGCAGCTTAGGCTGGACAGGGATTGATGGCTACACCTTC. Its translation: CASSLGWTGIDGYTF.